This is a list of T cell receptor beta chains from one sample in a study of cytomegalovirus exposure and HLA in healthy donors. TCRdb's table, derived via immunoSEQ multiplex PCR, lists solely in-frame clones and lacks some. Among 65,000 to 90,000 clones listed, 78% were seen once. Sequencing was performed on PBMCs. Receptors were obtained from a woman aged 40 to 49 in good health and CMV-seropositive. Each CDR3 is given with its conserved first and last residue. The order of the fields is clone size, J gene, V gene, D gene, CDR3 protein, CDR3 DNA. D genes are given only for firm matches. Part of the rows lack a size; the others show once, few, many or a class for expanded clones.

size: -
J: TRBJ2-7
V: TRBV7-9
D: TRBD1
CDR3: CASSLGGQGGEQYF
DNA: TGTGCCAGCAGCTTAGGGGGACAGGGGGGCGAGCAGTACTTC

size: -
J: TRBJ2-7
V: TRBV30
D: -
CDR3: CAWSVRDRSYEQYF
DNA: TGTGCCTGGAGTGTTCGGGATCGATCCTACGAGCAGTACTTC

size: -
J: TRBJ1-1
V: TRBV18
D: -
CDR3: CASSPRDMMNTEAFF
DNA: TGTGCCAGCTCACCCAGGGACATGATGAACACTGAAGCTTTCTTT

size: -
J: TRBJ1-5
V: TRBV7-2
D: -
CDR3: CASSSRQTYQPQHF
DNA: TGTGCCAGCAGCTCCCGACAGACATATCAGCCCCAGCATTTT

size: -
J: TRBJ1-2
V: TRBV4-1
D: TRBD1
CDR3: CASSQEAGGDNYGYTF
DNA: TGCGCCAGCAGCCAAGAAGCAGGGGGAGATAACTATGGCTACACCTTC

size: -
J: TRBJ1-3
V: TRBV7-2
D: -
CDR3: CASSFKTGENDSGNTIYF
DNA: TGTGCCAGCAGCTTTAAGACAGGCGAAAATGACTCTGGAAACACCATATATTTT

size: -
J: TRBJ2-7
V: TRBV9
D: TRBD1
CDR3: CASSVSGGSYEQYF
DNA: TGTGCCAGCAGCGTATCAGGGGGCTCCTACGAGCAGTACTTC

size: -
J: TRBJ2-7
V: TRBV19
D: TRBD1
CDR3: CASSIGPGTGVGYEQYF
DNA: TGTGCCAGTAGTATAGGACCCGGGACAGGGGTGGGCTACGAGCAGTACTTC

size: -
J: TRBJ1-5
V: TRBV6-1
D: TRBD1
CDR3: CASSEWGQGNQPQHF
DNA: TGTGCCAGCAGTGAATGGGGACAGGGCAATCAGCCCCAGCATTTT

size: -
J: TRBJ1-2
V: TRBV6-5
D: -
CDR3: CASSRTGTQNYGYTF
DNA: TGTGCCAGCAGTAGAACCGGGACACAGAACTATGGCTACACCTTC

size: -
J: TRBJ1-3
V: TRBV7-8
D: -
CDR3: CASSSQGQPRSGNTIYF
DNA: TGTGCCAGCAGCTCTCAGGGACAACCTAGGTCTGGAAACACCATATATTTT

size: -
J: TRBJ1-4
V: TRBV5-1
D: -
CDR3: CASSRGSNEKLFF
DNA: TGCGCCAGCAGCCGGGGGTCTAATGAAAAACTGTTTTTT

size: -
J: TRBJ1-5
V: TRBV19
D: -
CDR3: CASSMSIRVGQPQHF
DNA: TGTGCCAGTAGTATGTCAATCAGGGTTGGGCAGCCCCAGCATTTT

size: -
J: TRBJ1-1
V: TRBV7-2
D: -
CDR3: CASSLFGGDAFF
DNA: TGTGCCAGCAGCTTATTTGGCGGAGACGCTTTCTTT

size: -
J: TRBJ2-7
V: TRBV6-6
D: -
CDR3: CASRPGTNYEQYF
DNA: TGTGCCAGCAGGCCGGGGACAAACTACGAGCAGTACTTC

size: -
J: TRBJ1-1
V: TRBV5-6
D: -
CDR3: CASSSGVNTEAFF
DNA: TGTGCCAGCAGCTCGGGGGTGAACACTGAAGCTTTCTTT

size: -
J: TRBJ1-5
V: TRBV6-5
D: -
CDR3: CASRQGGDQPQHF
DNA: TGTGCCAGCAGACAGGGAGGGGATCAGCCCCAGCATTTT

size: -
J: TRBJ2-1
V: TRBV28
D: TRBD2
CDR3: CASTPTSGGRYNEQFF
DNA: TGTGCCAGCACTCCCACTAGCGGGGGCCGGTACAATGAGCAGTTCTTC

size: -
J: TRBJ1-2
V: TRBV28
D: TRBD1
CDR3: CASSEGQPYYGYTF
DNA: TGTGCCAGCAGTGAGGGACAGCCATACTATGGCTACACCTTC

size: -
J: TRBJ1-6
V: TRBV30
D: TRBD1
CDR3: CAWSGDRLYSLNSPLHF
DNA: TGTGCCTGGAGCGGGGACAGACTTTATTCCCTAAATTCACCCCTCCACTTT

size: -
J: TRBJ1-2
V: TRBV30
D: -
CDR3: CAWTLGSQLYGYTF
DNA: TGTGCCTGGACCCTGGGCAGCCAACTCTATGGCTACACCTTC

size: -
J: TRBJ2-3
V: TRBV5-4
D: TRBD2
CDR3: CASTVKLAGNTDTQYF
DNA: TGTGCCAGCACCGTGAAGTTAGCGGGGAACACAGATACGCAGTATTTT

size: -
J: TRBJ1-5
V: TRBV19
D: -
CDR3: CASSTDSGVNQPQHF
DNA: TGTGCCAGTAGTACCGACAGTGGCGTTAATCAGCCCCAGCATTTT

size: -
J: TRBJ1-1
V: TRBV14
D: TRBD1
CDR3: CASSSRDRGLRTEAFF
DNA: TGTGCCAGCAGTTCCCGGGACAGGGGGCTGAGGACTGAAGCTTTCTTT

size: -
J: TRBJ2-1
V: TRBV5-4
D: TRBD2
CDR3: CASSQGLAGGNEQFF
DNA: TGTGCCAGCAGCCAAGGACTAGCGGGGGGGAATGAGCAGTTCTTC

size: -
J: TRBJ2-7
V: TRBV5-6
D: -
CDR3: CASSLRVREDEQYF
DNA: TGTGCCAGCAGCTTGAGGGTCAGGGAGGACGAGCAGTACTTC

size: -
J: TRBJ2-7
V: TRBV7-2
D: -
CDR3: CASSLAQAPYEQYF
DNA: TGTGCCAGCAGCTTAGCTCAGGCTCCCTACGAGCAGTACTTC

size: -
J: TRBJ1-2
V: TRBV6-5
D: TRBD1
CDR3: CASSLDRGDGYTF
DNA: TGTGCCAGCAGCCTGGACAGGGGGGATGGCTACACCTTC

size: -
J: TRBJ2-3
V: TRBV28
D: -
CDR3: CASSWPLSGSTDTQYF
DNA: TGTGCCAGCAGTTGGCCCCTTAGCGGTAGCACAGATACGCAGTATTTT

size: once
J: TRBJ2-1
V: TRBV5-1
D: -
CDR3: CASSWIEGDEQFF
DNA: TGCGCCAGCAGCTGGATTGAGGGCGATGAGCAGTTCTTC

size: -
J: TRBJ2-7
V: TRBV28
D: -
CDR3: CASSLGGYNEQYF
DNA: TGTGCCAGCAGTTTAGGGGGGTATAACGAGCAGTACTTC

size: -
J: TRBJ2-1
V: TRBV7-9
D: TRBD2
CDR3: CSSSLGLVNYNEQFF
DNA: TGTTCCAGCAGCTTAGGACTAGTGAACTACAATGAGCAGTTCTTC

size: -
J: TRBJ2-7
V: TRBV15
D: -
CDR3: CATSRDAEAVEQYF
DNA: TGTGCCACCAGCAGAGATGCGGAAGCGGTCGAGCAGTACTTC

size: -
J: TRBJ2-1
V: TRBV5-1
D: TRBD2
CDR3: CASSLGLAVREQFF
DNA: TGCGCCAGCAGCTTGGGACTAGCGGTCCGGGAGCAGTTCTTC

size: -
J: TRBJ1-1
V: TRBV28
D: -
CDR3: CASSSPNSGAPEAFF
DNA: TGTGCCAGCAGTTCCCCGAACTCAGGGGCCCCTGAAGCTTTCTTT

size: few
J: TRBJ1-1
V: TRBV6-1
D: TRBD1
CDR3: CASSEASFQGGTEAFF
DNA: TGTGCCAGCAGTGAAGCCAGTTTCCAGGGGGGCACTGAAGCTTTCTTT

size: -
J: TRBJ1-1
V: TRBV7-3
D: -
CDR3: CASSLQGSMNTEAFF
DNA: TGTGCCAGCAGCCTTCAGGGGAGCATGAACACTGAAGCTTTCTTT

size: -
J: TRBJ1-1
V: TRBV27
D: -
CDR3: CASTSQGRAFF
DNA: TGTGCCAGCACCTCCCAGGGGCGAGCTTTCTTT

size: -
J: TRBJ2-1
V: TRBV30
D: TRBD1
CDR3: CAWRADRGLNNEQFF
DNA: TGTGCCTGGAGGGCGGACAGGGGTTTAAATAATGAGCAGTTCTTC

size: -
J: TRBJ1-2
V: TRBV7-9
D: TRBD1
CDR3: CASSLEGTDYGYTF
DNA: TGTGCCAGCAGCTTAGAGGGGACAGACTATGGCTACACCTTC

size: -
J: TRBJ2-3
V: TRBV30
D: TRBD2
CDR3: CAWGTGGGPTDTQYF
DNA: TGTGCCTGGGGGACTGGCGGGGGGCCCACAGATACGCAGTATTTT

size: few
J: TRBJ1-6
V: TRBV28
D: TRBD1
CDR3: CASRNPGQGRNSPLHF
DNA: TGTGCCAGCAGAAACCCGGGACAGGGGCGGAATTCACCCCTCCACTTT

size: -
J: TRBJ2-3
V: TRBV10-3
D: -
CDR3: CAIRGNPDTQYF
DNA: TGTGCCATCCGCGGGAACCCAGATACGCAGTATTTT

size: -
J: TRBJ1-6
V: TRBV9
D: TRBD1
CDR3: CASSVGPQGDSPLHF
DNA: TGTGCCAGCAGCGTAGGCCCACAGGGGGACTCACCCCTCCACTTT